These 18 T cell receptor beta chains originate from one sample sequenced in a study of CD8 T cells in ankylosing spondylitis. Study observations and caveats: In ankylosing spondylitis blood, a motif of about 8 highly homologous TCR beta variants appeared characteristic.

These receptors have no identified antigens. In TCRdb, the 5' RACE reads were re-called with MiXCR into one record per CDR3 protein. The top ten hold about 1% of the sample, which has under 550,000 distinct CDR3 sequences, 26% seen once. Sequencing was carried out using blood, either unsorted or a sorted T cell fraction (not recorded which). These receptors all come from a male donor with ankylosing spondylitis.

This clonotype was counted only a few times. This chain connects TRBV9 to TRBJ2-1; unclear D gene. CDR3 length: 14 residues. The germline CDR1 and CDR2 sequences are SGDLS and YYNGEE. V lost 0 bases and J 3 bases, leaving 7 bases between the germline ends. CDR3 DNA sequence: TGTGCCAGCAGCGTAGCTAGGGACTACAATGAGCAGTTCTTC. Encoded protein: CASSVARDYNEQFF.

V usage is TRBV6-1 and J usage is TRBJ1-4; D is unclear. Germline CDR1 is MNHNS and CDR2 is SASEGT. Trimming cost V 7 bases and J 0 bases, with 15 bases left between them. This CDR3 contains 16 residues. The CDR3, as DNA: TGTGCCAGCACCCCGCAGGCAAGGGCAACTAATGAAAAACTGTTTTTT. It encodes CASTPQARATNEKLFF.

The chain recombines TRBV20-1 with TRBJ2-1, with no clear D. The CDR3 contains 13 residues. V was shortened by 0 bases and J by 14 bases, with 17 bases between the two germline ends. Germline loops: CDR1 DFQATT, CDR2 SNEGSKA (reference sequence). The CDR3 bases are TGCAGTGCTAGAGATTTGGCGCGACCCATGGAGTTCTTC. It yields the protein CSARDLARPMEFF.

This clonotype was counted only a few times. V gene TRBV6-4 combines with J gene TRBJ1-1; tentative D call: TRBD1 (5 bases). Germline V gene lookup returns CDR1 MRHNA and CDR2 SNTAGT. The V end lost 7 bases, the J end lost 6 bases, and 18 bases lay between the germline ends. The CDR3 is 14 residues long. CDR3 nucleotide sequence: TGTGCCAGCAAAGCTGACAGAACCTCGGCTGAAGCTTTCTTT. Protein product: CASKADRTSAEAFF.

This clonotype has just a few counts. V gene TRBV20-1 combines with J gene TRBJ2-7; tentative D call: TRBD2 (6 bases). Trimming stripped 3 bases from V and 3 bases from J, with 15 bases between. CDR3 length: 14 amino acids. Germline CDR1 DFQATT, CDR2 SNEGSKA (reference sequence). The DNA for the CDR3 is TGCAGTGCTAGGGCGGGGCTGGGAGTCTACGAGCAGTACGTC. Translation: CSARAGLGVYEQYV.

This clonotype was picked up a small number of times. This chain joins TRBV11-2 and TRBJ2-1; 10 bases line up with TRBD2. Per the germline V gene, CDR1 is SGHAT and CDR2 is FQNNGV. This CDR3 is 16 amino acids long. V lost 2 bases, J lost 9 bases, and 10 bases stayed unmatched. The CDR3 loop reads CASSLQRLAGSGEQFF. CDR3 in DNA: TGTGCCAGCAGCTTACAAAGACTAGCGGGCTCCGGTGAGCAGTTCTTC.

This clonotype was recorded a few times. The chain employs TRBV27 and TRBJ2-5; D ambiguous. V was pared by 0 bases and J by 1 base, with 12 bases between. The CDR3 is 16 amino acids. The germline CDR1 and CDR2 sequences are MNHEY and SMNVEV (reference sequence). The DNA of the CDR3 is TGTGCCAGCAGTTTATCCTCCACCTGGGCCCAAGAGACCCAGTACTTC. Its protein product is CASSLSSTWAQETQYF.

CDR3: CASSFRGMQETQYF. The CDR3 region has the DNA TGTGCCAGCAGCTTCCGCGGAATGCAAGAGACCCAGTACTTC. V and J are TRBV7-2 and TRBJ2-5; D is undetermined. Between the trimmed V and J ends, which lost 3 bases and 2 bases, there was a span of 10 bases. Per germline, CDR1 SGHTA and CDR2 FQGNSA. The CDR3 loop spans 14 amino acids. Filled out from reference TRBV7-2 and TRBJ2-5, the complete variable domain reads GAGVSQSPSNKVTEKGKDVELRCDPISGHTALYWYRQSLGQGLEFLIYFQGNSAPDKSGLPSDRFSAERTGGSVSTLTIQRTQQEDSAVYLCASSFRGMQETQYFGPGTRLLVL.

The J gene is TRBJ2-1, the V gene TRBV2, with D unclear. Germline V CDR1 and CDR2: SNHLY, FYNNEI. Trimming cost V 6 bases and J 4 bases, with 13 bases left between them. This CDR3 is 14 amino acids long. For the CDR3, the DNA is TGTGCCAGCAGGGCCCCTGGGGATTACAATGAGCAGTTCTTC. It specifies CASRAPGDYNEQFF.

This clonotype occurred a few times. This chain connects TRBV15 to TRBJ2-1; TRBD2 agrees at 12 bases. Trimming took 0 bases from V and 7 from J; bases not matched to a gene: 10. The CDR3 has 18 amino acids. The V gene's germline CDR1 is LNHNV and CDR2 YYDKDF (reference sequence). The CDR3 protein is CATSRDSVTSGRRNEQFF. Here the CDR3 DNA reads TGTGCCACCAGCAGAGATTCGGTCACTAGCGGGAGGAGAAATGAGCAGTTCTTC.

This clonotype showed up just a few times. This chain joins TRBV20-1 and TRBJ1-5; the match to TRBD1 covers 8 bases. Germline loops: CDR1 DFQATT, CDR2 SNEGSKA (reference sequence). CDR3 size: 16 residues. Trimming took 0 bases from V and 2 from J; bases not matched to a gene: 6. The CDR3 DNA sequence: TGCAGTGCTAGAGAACAGGGGGGATATGGCAATCAGCCCCAGCATTTT. Protein product: CSAREQGGYGNQPQHF.

V is TRBV29-1 and J is TRBJ2-3; D may be TRBD1 or TRBD2 (5 bases each). The germline V gene encodes CDR1 SQVTM and CDR2 ANQGSEA. The V and J ends lost 3 bases and 6 bases respectively, with 13 bases between them. This CDR3 has 13 residues. In DNA, the CDR3 is TGCAGCGTTGAGAGGGGAAGCGAGGATACGCAGTATTTT. Translation: CSVERGSEDTQYF.

The chain carries TRBV12-3 or TRBV12-4 and TRBJ2-2; D is perhaps TRBD1 or TRBD2 (7 bases each). The length of the CDR3 is 14 residues. The V end was cut by 6 bases, the J end by 6 bases, with 14 bases between. DNA of the CDR3: TGTGCCAGCAGCCTCAGGGGGGGAGCCGGGGAGCTGTTTTTT. Its protein product is CASSLRGGAGELFF.

V usage is TRBV20-1 and J usage is TRBJ2-1; TRBD1 matches 10 bases. Per the germline V gene, CDR1 is DFQATT and CDR2 is SNEGSKA (reference sequence). V was clipped by 5 bases and J by 4 bases; unmatched bases: 8. This CDR3 is built from 15 residues. CDR3 coding DNA: TGCAGTGCTTCACGACCGGGACAGGGGTACAATGAGCAGTTCTTC. This translates into CSASRPGQGYNEQFF.

The rearrangement links TRBV15 to TRBJ1-1; D not certain. This CDR3 comprises 14 residues. The V gene lost 1 base and the J gene lost 7 bases, with 13 bases spanning the gap. In germline, CDR1 is LNHNV, CDR2 YYDKDF (reference sequence). CDR3 nucleotides: TGTGCCACCAGCAGAGGGACTCAAGTGGGTGAAGCTTTCTTT. This gives the protein CATSRGTQVGEAFF. The variable domain in full, completed from reference TRBV15 and TRBJ1-1, reads DAMVIQNPRYQVTQFGKPVTLSCSQTLNHNVMYWYQQKSSQAPKLLFHYYDKDFNNEADTPDNFQSRRPNTSFCFLDIRSPGLGDTAMYLCATSRGTQVGEAFFGQGTRLTVV.

This clonotype was seen at least ten times. V and J are TRBV5-1 and TRBJ2-5; D unresolved. The CDR3 runs to 13 residues. Germline CDR1 is SGHRS and CDR2 is YFSETQ. Deletions cut 8 bases from V and 1 base from J, with 12 bases between. CDR3 nucleotides: TGCGCCAGTTCAGCTGGGTCCCAAGAGACCCAGTACTTC. Its translation: CASSAGSQETQYF.

The chain uses TRBV7-6 and TRBJ1-3; D gene ambiguous. Germline CDR1 is SGHVS and CDR2 is FNYEAQ. The CDR3 consists of 16 residues. V gave up 2 bases and J gave up 2 bases, with 13 bases separating them. CDR3 sequence reads: CASSLTPMSPGNTIYF. CDR3 coding DNA: TGTGCCAGCAGCTTAACCCCCATGAGTCCTGGAAACACCATATATTTT.

This clonotype was detected a few times. The chain is built from TRBV15 and TRBJ2-6, with 7 bases aligning to TRBD1. After removal of 0 bases from V and 7 bases from J, the junction contained 12 bases not matched to a gene. This CDR3 spans 18 amino acids. The germline CDR1 and CDR2 sequences are LNHNV and YYDKDF (reference sequence). The CDR3 here is CATSRDRDSPTKANVLTF. DNA for the CDR3: TGTGCCACCAGCAGAGATAGGGACAGTCCTACTAAAGCCAACGTCCTGACTTTC. The full variable domain, in which reference TRBV15 and TRBJ2-6 provide the parts outside the CDR3, is DAMVIQNPRYQVTQFGKPVTLSCSQTLNHNVMYWYQQKSSQAPKLLFHYYDKDFNNEADTPDNFQSRRPNTSFCFLDIRSPGLGDTAMYLCATSRDRDSPTKANVLTFGAGSRLTVL.